This T cell receptor beta chain originates from a study of blood T cell repertoires in COVID-19. V gave up 2 bases and J gave up 7 bases; unmatched junction bases: 4. Germline loops: CDR1 LGHDT, CDR2 YNNKEL (reference sequence). This CDR3 contains 14 residues. Libraries were prepared by immunoSEQ multiplex PCR; TCRdb keeps only in-frame clonotypes and omits some of them. This table has some 250,000 clones, 82% appearing once. This TCR came from a woman between 18 and 30 years old with acute or convalescent COVID-19. The material sequenced was peripheral blood. The rearrangement uses TRBV3-1 (or the pseudogene TRBV3-2) and TRBJ2-1; TRBD1 matches 8 bases. The CDR3: CASSQKRQGNEQFF. The DNA of the CDR3 is TGTGCCAGCAGCCAAAAAAGACAGGGGAATGAGCAGTTCTTC.